These 22 T cell receptor beta chains originate from one sample sequenced in a study of T-cell reconstitution after alpha-beta-depleted transplantation in children. Unique molecular identifiers were incorporated when the TCRbeta library was constructed. From the PCR reads, TCRdb called clonotypes with MiXCR, one entry per CDR3 protein. The table has 600,000 to 800,000 distinct CDR3 sequences, around 13% seen once. This sample comprised PBMCs, obtained before TCRalphabeta/CD19-depleted stem cell transplant. These receptors were taken from a girl aged 2 to 10 with congenital amegakaryocytic thrombocytopenia, due to receive a stem cell transplant.

The CDR3 sequence is CASRQGAEDTQYF. The CDR3 DNA is TGTGCCAGCAGACAGGGTGCTGAAGATACGCAGTATTTT. V and J are TRBV12-3 or TRBV12-4 and TRBJ2-3; maybe TRBD1 (6 bases). The V and J ends lost 6 bases and 5 bases respectively, with 12 bases between them. This CDR3 contains 13 residues.

The V gene is TRBV29-1, the J gene TRBJ2-7, with TRBD2 matching over 13 bases. Germline CDR1 reads SQVTM; CDR2 reads ANQGSEA. The junction had 4 bases not matched to a gene; V was cut back by 7 bases and J by 4 bases. There are 13 residues in the CDR3. Here the CDR3 reads CSAGTSGIYEQYF. For the CDR3, the DNA is TGCAGCGCGGGGACTAGCGGGATTTACGAGCAGTACTTC.

The chain links TRBV6-1 to TRBJ2-2; D perhaps matches TRBD2 (6 bases). CDR1 is MNHNS, CDR2 SASEGT, per germline. The V end lost 6 bases, the J end lost 7 bases, and 18 bases lay between the germline ends. The CDR3 contains 15 residues. The CDR3 DNA is TGTGCCAGCAGCGTTGCTCTAGCGATCTTCGGGGAGCTGTTTTTT. Its protein is CASSVALAIFGELFF.

The table lists this clonotype with many counts. The chain is built from TRBV29-1 and TRBJ2-7, with D tentatively TRBD2 (6 bases). Germline V lookup: CDR1 SQVTM, CDR2 ANQGSEA. V was pared by 6 bases and J by 3 bases, with 15 bases between. This CDR3 has 13 residues. DNA of the CDR3: TGCAGCGTCGGAGGGCGGACAAACTACGAGCAGTACTTC. Translated: CSVGGRTNYEQYF.

This clonotype has just a few counts. The chain has TRBV29-1 and TRBJ2-1; 9 nucleotides agree with TRBD2. CDR1 SQVTM and CDR2 ANQGSEA come from the germline V gene. The CDR3 totals 13 residues. Trimming at V came to 3 bases and at J to 6 bases, leaving 3 bases not matched to a gene. The CDR3 DNA follows: TGCAGCGTTGAGGCGGGAGGGCCCAATGAGCAGTTCTTC. Its protein product is CSVEAGGPNEQFF.

Of note for this clonotype: A much larger clonotype is one base distant, so this may be a read error. V usage is TRBV20-1 and J usage is TRBJ2-3, with 7 bases matching TRBD1. Germline trimming cut 3 bases from V and 4 bases from J; bases unmatched to any gene: 10. This CDR3 spans 15 amino acids. Germline-derived CDR1 and CDR2 are DFQATT and SNEGSKA (reference sequence). This CDR3 reads CSARPGQSLSDTQYF. The CDR3 bases are TGCAGTGCTAGGCCGGGACAGTCCCTCTCAGATACGCAGTATTTT.

The chain uses TRBV20-1 and TRBJ1-5, with D possibly matching TRBD1 (5 bases). This CDR3 spans 13 amino acids. Per the germline V gene, CDR1 is DFQATT and CDR2 is SNEGSKA (reference sequence). V was cut by 3 bases and J by 3 bases, with 9 bases left in between. Written as DNA, the CDR3 is TGCAGTGCTAGTTGGGGACCCAATCAGCCCCAGCATTTT. This translates into CSASWGPNQPQHF.

This clonotype was counted only a few times. CDR3 residues: CASSLAGSGSYNEQFF. CDR3 in DNA: TGTGCCAGCAGCTTAGCTGGGAGTGGCTCCTACAATGAGCAGTTCTTC. The V call is TRBV7-9, the J call TRBJ2-1; possibly TRBD2 for D (5 bases). The CDR3 spans 16 residues. Germline V gene lookup returns CDR1 SEHNR and CDR2 FQNEAQ (reference sequence). Trimming removed 0 bases at V and 0 bases at J, with 9 bases between. Combining the CDR3 with reference TRBV7-9 and TRBJ2-1 gives the whole variable domain DTGVSQNPRHKITKRGQNVTFRCDPISEHNRLYWYRQTLGQGPEFLTYFQNEAQLEKSRLLSDRFSAERPKGSFSTLEIQRTEQGDSAMYLCASSLAGSGSYNEQFFGPGTRLTVL.

This clonotype was picked up a small number of times. This chain connects TRBV7-2 to TRBJ2-3, with D unclear. V dropped 5 bases and J dropped 8 bases, with 11 bases sitting between them. The CDR3 loop spans 12 amino acids. Germline CDR1 SGHTA, CDR2 FQGNSA. The chain's CDR3 is CASSPRAATQYF. CDR3 DNA sequence: TGTGCCAGCAGCCCAAGGGCCGCTACGCAGTATTTT.

This clonotype has more than one count but fewer than ten. The chain employs TRBV20-1 and TRBJ2-7; D gene unclear. Per the germline V gene, CDR1 is DFQATT and CDR2 is SNEGSKA (reference sequence). The V end was cut by 0 bases, the J end by 0 bases, with 15 bases between. The CDR3 covers 16 residues. CDR3 in DNA: TGCAGTGCTAGAGATCACTTCCGGACCCCCTCCTACGAGCAGTACTTC. It translates to CSARDHFRTPSYEQYF.

In this sample, this clonotype turned up many times. The chain employs TRBV20-1 and TRBJ2-1; 8 bases line up with TRBD2. The CDR3 extends over 14 amino acids. Germline lookup yields CDR1 DFQATT and CDR2 SNEGSKA (reference sequence). V shed 2 bases and J 8 bases; nucleotides not matched to a gene: 8. The CDR3 reads CSARPGTSMDEQFF. CDR3 coding DNA: TGCAGTGCTAGACCTGGGACTAGTATGGATGAGCAGTTCTTC.

This clonotype has at least ten counts. The genes are TRBV7-6 and TRBJ2-1; no clear D. The germline V gene has CDR1 SGHVS and CDR2 FNYEAQ. Trimming removed 5 bases from V and 9 bases from J, with 17 bases in between. The CDR3 totals 14 residues. The DNA of the CDR3 is TGTGCCAGCAGCCCGCAAATAGGGTCCGGTGAGCAGTTCTTC. The encoded protein is CASSPQIGSGEQFF.

This clonotype has at least ten counts. This sequence joins TRBV5-1 and TRBJ2-1, with a weak D call TRBD2 (5 bases). V lost 4 bases and J 8 bases, leaving 16 bases between the germline ends. Germline V gene lookup returns CDR1 SGHRS and CDR2 YFSETQ. CDR3 length: 14 amino acids. The CDR3 here is CASSPEGRSYEQFF. DNA for the CDR3: TGCGCCAGCAGCCCCGAGGGTAGAAGCTATGAGCAGTTCTTC. Complete variable domain (other parts from reference TRBV5-1 and TRBJ2-1): KAGVTQTPRYLIKTRGQQVTLSCSPISGHRSVSWYQQTPGQGLQFLFEYFSETQRNKGNFPGRFSGRQFSNSRSEMNVSTLELGDSALYLCASSPEGRSYEQFFGPGTRLTVL.

This clonotype showed up many times. The chain links TRBV29-1 to TRBJ2-3, with 7 bases identical to TRBD1. The germline gives CDR1 SQVTM, CDR2 ANQGSEA. The V segment lost 1 base and the J segment 3 bases; nucleotides outside the gene matches: 10. The CDR3 length is 16 residues. This chain's CDR3 is CSVEGDRDFATDTQYF. DNA for the CDR3: TGCAGCGTTGAAGGCGACAGGGATTTTGCAACAGATACGCAGTATTTT.

As regards this clonotype: One junction end does not reproduce the germline sequence, and a read error may be involved. The V and J genes are TRBV19 and TRBJ2-7, with D maybe TRBD1 (6 bases). The CDR3 consists of 9 residues. Per germline, CDR1 LNHDA and CDR2 SQIVND (reference sequence). CDR3 loop: CACHWRRGF. For the CDR3, the DNA is TGTGCCTGCCACTGGAGAAGGGGGTTC.

In its sample, this clonotype was seen many times. The V and J genes are TRBV20-1 and TRBJ2-7; 7 bases fit TRBD1. This CDR3 spans 16 amino acids. The ends lost 6 bases at V and 3 bases at J; junction bases unmatched: 17. The germline CDR1 and CDR2 sequences are DFQATT and SNEGSKA (reference sequence). The CDR3 DNA reads as TGCAGTGCCAGATTTGAGGGGGCAATTTCAATCTACGAGCAGTACTTC. This encodes CSARFEGAISIYEQYF.

This clonotype was seen repeatedly, ten times or more. The V gene is TRBV5-1, the J gene TRBJ2-3; D unresolved. The germline CDR1 and CDR2 sequences are SGHRS and YFSETQ. Trimming removed 3 bases at V and 3 bases at J, with 11 bases between. The CDR3 runs to 14 residues. The CDR3 nucleotides are TGCGCCAGCAGCTCCTGGAGCCCTACAGATACGCAGTATTTT. As protein: CASSSWSPTDTQYF.

Many counts were recorded for this clonotype. This chain joins TRBV20-1 and TRBJ2-5, with a tentative D call TRBD1 (6 bases). The CDR3 runs to 14 residues. Per germline, CDR1 DFQATT and CDR2 SNEGSKA (reference sequence). Trimming cost V 1 base and J 1 base, with 10 bases left between them. The CDR3 DNA sequence: TGCAGTGCTAGAGGGACAGAACTCCAAGAGACCCAGTACTTC. Its protein product is CSARGTELQETQYF.

At least ten counts were recorded for this clonotype. CDR3 in amino acids: CASSLERGPYEQYF. The CDR3 region has the DNA TGCGCCAGCAGCTTGGAGAGGGGCCCCTACGAGCAGTACTTC. The V and J genes are TRBV5-1 and TRBJ2-7; D assignment may be TRBD1 or TRBD2 (5 bases each). CDR1 and CDR2 (germline): SGHRS, YFSETQ. The CDR3 spans 14 residues. V was pared by 0 bases and J by 2 bases, with 9 bases between.

This clonotype turned up a few times. The CDR3, as DNA: TGCAGTGCTAGGGATAGCGGGAGGGTCTCCTACGAGCAGTACTTC. It is translated as CSARDSGRVSYEQYF. The chain is built from TRBV20-1 and TRBJ2-7, with 11 bases that match TRBD2. The V and J ends lost 3 bases and 0 bases, in that order; junction bases with no gene match: 4. The CDR3 sequence is 15 residues long. In germline, CDR1 is DFQATT, CDR2 SNEGSKA (reference sequence).

This chain joins TRBV3-1 and TRBJ2-7; D call uncertain. There are 14 residues in the CDR3. The V gene's germline CDR1 is LGHDT and CDR2 YNNKEL (reference sequence). V lost 1 base and J 4 bases, leaving 11 bases between the germline ends. CDR3 nucleotides: TGTGCCAGCAGCCAAGGACTTTCATATTACGAGCAGTACTTC. Translated: CASSQGLSYYEQYF.

This clonotype was counted at least ten times. The rearrangement uses TRBV4-1 and TRBJ2-1; 11 bases are shared with TRBD2. Per the germline V gene, CDR1 is MGHRA and CDR2 is YSYEKL. CDR3 length equals 18 residues. Unmatched junction bases numbered 13, after V lost 4 bases and J lost 5 bases. The CDR3 DNA reads TGCGCCAGCAGCCGACAAGAACTAGCGGGAGAAGGGCACAATGAGCAGTTCTTC. It translates to CASSRQELAGEGHNEQFF.